This T cell receptor (beta chain) was identified in a study of regulatory T cells in long-lasting Graves disease. Study at large: A definition of persistent Graves' disease required over 5 years of antithyroid drugs plus positive TSH receptor antibodies. Study-wide results and caveats: Persistent Graves' patients showed a TCR diversity that was lower than that of newly diagnosed ones.

Time point defined: persistent/refractory GD, antithyroid drugs over 5 years with positive TRAb. Preparation of the TCR library used RNA extracted from PBMCs. This clonotype occurred a few times. What it binds is unknown. Relying on iRepertoire HTBI primers and Arm-PCR of CDR3 regions, the team built TCR beta libraries. Each CDR3 protein gets one entry after TCRdb re-called the multiplex PCR reads with MiXCR. The table includes about 460,000 distinct CDR3 sequences, about 20% detected once. This TCR came from a female donor with Graves disease. Sequenced material: peripheral blood mononuclear cells (PBMCs), taken when the disease was refractory, from a patient treated with antithyroid drugs.

This CDR3 reads CASSQDRDNNQPQHF. The DNA for the CDR3 is TGCGCCAGCAGCCAAGATCGGGACAACAATCAGCCCCAGCATTTT. The chain joins TRBV4-3 to TRBJ1-5, with a possible D match to TRBD1 (6 bases). The V gene lost 0 bases and the J gene lost 3 bases, with 9 bases spanning the gap. The CDR3 is 15 amino acids. The V gene's germline CDR1 is LGHNA and CDR2 YSLEER.